Listed below are T cell receptor beta chains from one sample, sequenced in a study of CD8 T cells in Susac syndrome. TCRdb fed the immunoSEQ multiplex PCR reads into MiXCR, producing one record per CDR3 protein. The data contain about 290,000 distinct CDR3 sequences, 75% to 85% of them seen just once; the ten biggest clones take up around 0.2%. Sequencing used CD8+ T cells from PBMCs. Every receptor here comes from a human donor with multiple sclerosis. Each CDR3 is given with its conserved first and last residue. The order of the fields is D gene, clone size, J gene, V gene, CDR3 protein, CDR3 DNA. D genes are given only for firm matches. The size field is filled for only some rows; it gives once, few, many or a size class.

d_call: .
clone_size: .
j_call: TRBJ2-1
v_call: TRBV9
cdr3_aa: CASSQLHEQFF
cdr3_nt: TGTGCCAGCAGCCAACTTCACGAGCAGTTCTTC

d_call: .
clone_size: .
j_call: TRBJ2-7
v_call: TRBV30
cdr3_aa: CAWDFGQYEQYF
cdr3_nt: TGTGCCTGGGACTTCGGGCAATACGAGCAGTACTTC

d_call: .
clone_size: few
j_call: TRBJ2-1
v_call: TRBV6-2/TRBV6-3
cdr3_aa: CASSYLGGYNEQFF
cdr3_nt: TGTGCCAGCAGTTATCTTGGCGGTTACAATGAGCAGTTCTTC

d_call: TRBD1
clone_size: once
j_call: TRBJ1-1
v_call: TRBV28
cdr3_aa: CASSLIRTGWGEAFF
cdr3_nt: TGTGCCAGCAGTTTGATCCGGACAGGCTGGGGTGAAGCTTTCTTT

d_call: TRBD1
clone_size: .
j_call: TRBJ2-7
v_call: TRBV27
cdr3_aa: CASSAGTGISSYEQYF
cdr3_nt: TGTGCCAGCAGTGCCGGGACAGGTATAAGCTCCTACGAGCAGTACTTC

d_call: .
clone_size: .
j_call: TRBJ1-1
v_call: TRBV24-1
cdr3_aa: CATSDTGYTEAFF
cdr3_nt: TGTGCCACCAGTGATACAGGGTACACTGAAGCTTTCTTT

d_call: .
clone_size: few
j_call: TRBJ2-7
v_call: TRBV7-2
cdr3_aa: CASSPAESYEQYF
cdr3_nt: TGTGCCAGCAGCCCCGCGGAGTCCTACGAGCAGTACTTC

d_call: TRBD2
clone_size: .
j_call: TRBJ2-7
v_call: TRBV20-1
cdr3_aa: CSARDLAGFSYEQYF
cdr3_nt: TGCAGTGCTAGAGATTTAGCGGGCTTCTCCTACGAGCAGTACTTC

d_call: .
clone_size: .
j_call: TRBJ1-6
v_call: TRBV3-1
cdr3_aa: CASSQGQNSPLHF
cdr3_nt: TGTGCCAGCAGTCAAGGGCAGAATTCACCCCTCCACTTT

d_call: TRBD2
clone_size: .
j_call: TRBJ2-3
v_call: TRBV28
cdr3_aa: CASSFLSGISTDTQYF
cdr3_nt: TGTGCCAGCAGTTTTCTGAGCGGGATTAGCACAGATACGCAGTATTTT

d_call: .
clone_size: .
j_call: TRBJ1-1
v_call: TRBV28
cdr3_aa: CASSDRGDTEAFF
cdr3_nt: TGTGCCAGCAGTGATAGGGGTGACACTGAAGCTTTCTTT

d_call: .
clone_size: .
j_call: TRBJ2-1
v_call: TRBV7-2
cdr3_aa: CASSEVPSSYNEQFF
cdr3_nt: TGTGCCAGCAGCGAAGTACCAAGCTCCTACAATGAGCAGTTCTTC

d_call: TRBD1
clone_size: .
j_call: TRBJ2-7
v_call: TRBV30
cdr3_aa: CAWSLGTGAHEQYF
cdr3_nt: TGTGCCTGGAGCCTCGGGACAGGGGCCCACGAGCAGTACTTC

d_call: .
clone_size: .
j_call: TRBJ1-2
v_call: TRBV5-8
cdr3_aa: CASSLDYDSSHTF
cdr3_nt: TGTGCCAGCAGCTTGGACTATGACAGTTCCCACACCTTC

d_call: .
clone_size: .
j_call: TRBJ1-4
v_call: TRBV7-9
cdr3_aa: CASSFSPGANEKLFF
cdr3_nt: TGTGCCAGCAGCTTTAGTCCGGGGGCTAATGAAAAACTGTTTTTT

d_call: .
clone_size: .
j_call: TRBJ1-5
v_call: TRBV6-2/TRBV6-3
cdr3_aa: CASSTGQTILYSNQPQHF
cdr3_nt: TGTGCCAGCAGTACGGGACAAACGATCCTATATAGCAATCAGCCCCAGCATTTT

d_call: .
clone_size: .
j_call: TRBJ2-1
v_call: TRBV4-3
cdr3_aa: CASSRLTPDEGAFGYNEQFF
cdr3_nt: TGCGCCAGCAGCCGCCTGACCCCGGACGAGGGTGCGTTCGGTTACAATGAGCAGTTCTTC

d_call: TRBD1
clone_size: few
j_call: TRBJ2-3
v_call: TRBV12-3/TRBV12-4
cdr3_aa: CASNPGPGGTGGADTQYF
cdr3_nt: TGTGCCAGCAACCCGGGGCCGGGGGGGACAGGGGGTGCAGATACGCAGTATTTT

d_call: .
clone_size: .
j_call: TRBJ1-5
v_call: TRBV6-5
cdr3_aa: CASSYSYGGSNQPQHF
cdr3_nt: TGTGCCAGCAGTTACTCGTATGGGGGTAGCAATCAGCCCCAGCATTTT

d_call: TRBD1
clone_size: once
j_call: TRBJ1-3
v_call: TRBV5-1
cdr3_aa: CASSLGQGINTIYF
cdr3_nt: TGCGCCAGCAGCTTGGGACAGGGGATAAACACCATATATTTT

d_call: TRBD1
clone_size: .
j_call: TRBJ1-5
v_call: TRBV27
cdr3_aa: CASSSIRTGGANQPQHF
cdr3_nt: TGTGCCAGCAGTTCGATACGGACAGGGGGCGCGAATCAGCCCCAGCATTTT

d_call: .
clone_size: .
j_call: TRBJ1-2
v_call: TRBV13
cdr3_aa: CASREGGHNYGYTF
cdr3_nt: TGTGCCAGCAGGGAGGGTGGACATAACTATGGCTACACCTTC

d_call: .
clone_size: .
j_call: TRBJ2-7
v_call: TRBV5-6
cdr3_aa: CASSSWTGSDIYEQYF
cdr3_nt: TGTGCCAGCAGCTCGTGGACCGGCAGTGACATTTACGAGCAGTACTTC

d_call: .
clone_size: .
j_call: TRBJ2-1
v_call: TRBV13
cdr3_aa: CASKGDAEFF
cdr3_nt: TGTGCCAGCAAGGGGGACGCGGAGTTCTTC

d_call: .
clone_size: .
j_call: TRBJ2-6
v_call: TRBV4-3
cdr3_aa: CASSPSTGPPTGANVLTF
cdr3_nt: TGCGCCAGCAGCCCTAGTACAGGGCCACCAACTGGGGCCAACGTCCTGACTTTC

d_call: .
clone_size: .
j_call: TRBJ1-5
v_call: TRBV19
cdr3_aa: CASSIGGISNQPQHF
cdr3_nt: TGTGCCAGTAGTATAGGAGGAATTAGCAATCAGCCCCAGCATTTT

d_call: TRBD1
clone_size: .
j_call: TRBJ1-5
v_call: TRBV12-3/TRBV12-4
cdr3_aa: CASSLFQGGINQPQHF
cdr3_nt: TGTGCCAGCAGTTTGTTTCAGGGGGGAATCAATCAGCCCCAGCATTTT

d_call: .
clone_size: .
j_call: TRBJ1-5
v_call: TRBV5-1
cdr3_aa: CASSLEPIAGNQPQHF
cdr3_nt: TGCGCCAGCAGCTTGGAGCCTATAGCGGGGAATCAGCCCCAGCATTTT

d_call: .
clone_size: .
j_call: TRBJ2-7
v_call: TRBV28
cdr3_aa: CASSLLPPGEQYF
cdr3_nt: TGTGCCAGCAGTTTACTCCCCCCGGGCGAGCAGTACTTC

d_call: .
clone_size: .
j_call: TRBJ2-1
v_call: TRBV30
cdr3_aa: CAWTDSYNEQFF
cdr3_nt: TGTGCCTGGACTGACTCCTACAATGAGCAGTTCTTC

d_call: .
clone_size: .
j_call: TRBJ2-1
v_call: TRBV29-1
cdr3_aa: CSVGGGIGGVWQFF
cdr3_nt: TGCAGCGTTGGTGGCGGGATAGGTGGCGTATGGCAGTTCTTC

d_call: .
clone_size: .
j_call: TRBJ2-7
v_call: TRBV5-8
cdr3_aa: CASSFTGRYEQYF
cdr3_nt: TGTGCCAGCAGCTTTACAGGAAGGTACGAGCAGTACTTC

d_call: .
clone_size: .
j_call: TRBJ1-1
v_call: TRBV15
cdr3_aa: CATSRESRDTEAFF
cdr3_nt: TGTGCCACCAGCAGAGAAAGTAGGGACACTGAAGCTTTCTTT

d_call: TRBD2
clone_size: few
j_call: TRBJ2-5
v_call: TRBV5-4
cdr3_aa: CASSLLRSAGWTQYF
cdr3_nt: TGTGCCAGCAGCCTGCTTCGGTCAGCGGGATGGACCCAGTACTTC

d_call: TRBD1
clone_size: .
j_call: TRBJ1-2
v_call: TRBV6-5
cdr3_aa: CASSKGAQYGYTF
cdr3_nt: TGTGCCAGCAGTAAGGGGGCGCAGTATGGCTACACCTTC

d_call: TRBD2
clone_size: .
j_call: TRBJ2-3
v_call: TRBV28
cdr3_aa: CASSRTSGTDTQYF
cdr3_nt: TGTGCCAGCAGTAGAACTAGCGGCACAGATACGCAGTATTTT

d_call: .
clone_size: .
j_call: TRBJ1-3
v_call: TRBV28
cdr3_aa: CASMQGNTIYF
cdr3_nt: TGTGCCAGCATGCAGGGAAACACCATATATTTT

d_call: .
clone_size: .
j_call: TRBJ2-7
v_call: TRBV4-3
cdr3_aa: CASSQDWGVSSYEQYF
cdr3_nt: TGCGCCAGCAGCCAAGATTGGGGAGTTAGCTCCTACGAGCAGTACTTC

d_call: TRBD1
clone_size: once
j_call: TRBJ2-7
v_call: TRBV20-1
cdr3_aa: CSARTGFGQYF
cdr3_nt: TGCAGTGCTAGGACAGGGTTTGGGCAGTACTTC

d_call: .
clone_size: .
j_call: TRBJ2-7
v_call: TRBV6-2/TRBV6-3
cdr3_aa: CASSYDAEALSYEQYF
cdr3_nt: TGTGCCAGCAGTTACGACGCGGAGGCCCTCTCCTACGAGCAGTACTTC

d_call: .
clone_size: .
j_call: TRBJ2-7
v_call: TRBV20-1
cdr3_aa: CSADITPGLYEQYF
cdr3_nt: TGCAGTGCTGACATAACACCGGGACTCTACGAGCAGTACTTC

d_call: .
clone_size: .
j_call: TRBJ1-2
v_call: TRBV27
cdr3_aa: CASRDLLHASYTF
cdr3_nt: TGTGCCAGCCGGGACCTCCTCCATGCTAGCTACACCTTC

d_call: TRBD2
clone_size: .
j_call: TRBJ2-7
v_call: TRBV6-6
cdr3_aa: CARSYLTSGSGEQYF
cdr3_nt: TGTGCCAGAAGTTACCTTACTAGCGGGAGCGGCGAGCAGTACTTC

d_call: TRBD2
clone_size: .
j_call: TRBJ2-1
v_call: TRBV7-9
cdr3_aa: CASSLASSGAYNEQFF
cdr3_nt: TGTGCCAGCAGCTTAGCCTCCAGCGGGGCCTACAATGAGCAGTTCTTC

d_call: TRBD1
clone_size: .
j_call: TRBJ2-7
v_call: TRBV7-8
cdr3_aa: CASSHLGTGFAYEQYF
cdr3_nt: TGTGCCAGCAGCCACCTCGGGACAGGGTTTGCCTACGAGCAGTACTTC